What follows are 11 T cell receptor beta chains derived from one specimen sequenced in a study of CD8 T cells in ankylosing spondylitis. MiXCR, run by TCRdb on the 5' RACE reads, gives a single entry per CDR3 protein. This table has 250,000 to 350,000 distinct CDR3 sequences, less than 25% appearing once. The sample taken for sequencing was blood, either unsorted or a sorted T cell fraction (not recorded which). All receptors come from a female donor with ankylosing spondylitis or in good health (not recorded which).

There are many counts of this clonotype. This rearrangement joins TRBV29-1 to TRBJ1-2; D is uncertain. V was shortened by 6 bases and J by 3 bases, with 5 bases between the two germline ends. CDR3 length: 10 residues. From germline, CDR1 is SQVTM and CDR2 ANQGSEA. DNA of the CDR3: TGCAGCGTAGCTCACTATGGCTACACCTTC. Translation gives CSVAHYGYTF.

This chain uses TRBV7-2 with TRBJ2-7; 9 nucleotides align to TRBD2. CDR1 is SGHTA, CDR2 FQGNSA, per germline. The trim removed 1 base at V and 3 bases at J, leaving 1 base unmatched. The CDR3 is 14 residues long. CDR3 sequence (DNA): TGTGCCAGCAGCTTAGGAGCGGGAGGCTACGAGCAGTACTTC. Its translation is CASSLGAGGYEQYF.

The CDR3: CASSLEWTSGREDEQFF. Written as DNA, the CDR3 is TGTGCCAGCAGCTTGGAATGGACTAGCGGGAGAGAGGATGAGCAGTTCTTC. The gene calls are TRBV5-4 and TRBJ2-1, with TRBD2 matching 13 bases. The trim removed 0 bases at V and 8 bases at J, leaving 8 bases unmatched. CDR3 length: 17 amino acids. The germline V gene encodes CDR1 SGHNT and CDR2 YYREEE (reference sequence).

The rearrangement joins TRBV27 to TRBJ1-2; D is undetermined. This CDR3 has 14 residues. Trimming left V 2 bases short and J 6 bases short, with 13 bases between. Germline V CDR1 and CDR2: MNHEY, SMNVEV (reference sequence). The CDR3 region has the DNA TGTGCCAGCAGTTTACGGGTCTCGGCCCATGGCTACACCTTC. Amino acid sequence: CASSLRVSAHGYTF.

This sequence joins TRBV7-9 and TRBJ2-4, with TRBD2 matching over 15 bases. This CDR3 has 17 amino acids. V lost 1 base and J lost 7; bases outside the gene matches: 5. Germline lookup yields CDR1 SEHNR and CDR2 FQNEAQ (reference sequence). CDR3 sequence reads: CASSLGGTSGRSNIQYF. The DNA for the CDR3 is TGTGCCAGCAGCTTAGGCGGGACTAGCGGGAGGAGCAACATTCAGTACTTC.

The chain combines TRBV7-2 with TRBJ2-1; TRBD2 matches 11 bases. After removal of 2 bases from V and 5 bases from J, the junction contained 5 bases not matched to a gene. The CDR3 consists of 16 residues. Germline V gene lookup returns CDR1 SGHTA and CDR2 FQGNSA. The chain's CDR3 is CASSLYSGRGNNEQFF. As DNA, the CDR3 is TGTGCCAGCAGCTTATATAGCGGGAGGGGAAACAATGAGCAGTTCTTC.

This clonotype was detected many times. The CDR3 DNA follows: TGTGCCAGCAGTTTAGAGCGGGATCAGCCCCAGCATTTT. It encodes CASSLERDQPQHF. The chain uses TRBV12-3 or TRBV12-4 and TRBJ1-5; no clear D. This CDR3 has 13 residues. V lost 1 base to trimming and J lost 5 bases, with 6 bases between them.

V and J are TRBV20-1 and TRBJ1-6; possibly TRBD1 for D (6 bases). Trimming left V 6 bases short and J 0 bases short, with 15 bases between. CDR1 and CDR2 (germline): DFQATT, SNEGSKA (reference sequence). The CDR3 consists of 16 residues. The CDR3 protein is CSAPRGGYSYNSPLHF. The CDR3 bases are TGCAGTGCCCCTAGAGGGGGGTACTCCTATAATTCACCCCTCCACTTT.

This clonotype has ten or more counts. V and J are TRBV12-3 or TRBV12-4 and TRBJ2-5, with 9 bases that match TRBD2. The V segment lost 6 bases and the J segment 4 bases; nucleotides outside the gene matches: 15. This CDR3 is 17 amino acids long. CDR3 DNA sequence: TGTGCCAGCAGCCGCACAGCGTTAGCGGGAGTAGGAGAGACCCAGTACTTC. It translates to CASSRTALAGVGETQYF.

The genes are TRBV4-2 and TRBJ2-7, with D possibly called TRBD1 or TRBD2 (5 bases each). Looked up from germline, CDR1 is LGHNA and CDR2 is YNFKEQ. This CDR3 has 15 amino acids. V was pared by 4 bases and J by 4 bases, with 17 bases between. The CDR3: CASSPVPGPIYEQYF. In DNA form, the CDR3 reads TGTGCCAGCAGCCCAGTCCCGGGACCGATTTACGAGCAGTACTTC.

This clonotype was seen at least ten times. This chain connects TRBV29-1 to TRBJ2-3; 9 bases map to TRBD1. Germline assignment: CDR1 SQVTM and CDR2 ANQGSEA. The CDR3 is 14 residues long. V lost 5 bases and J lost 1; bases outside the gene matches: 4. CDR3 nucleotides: TGCAGCGTTAAACAGGGGGCTGGCACAGATACGCAGTATTTT. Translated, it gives CSVKQGAGTDTQYF.